Ten or more counts support the clone carrying this T cell receptor (beta chain). The antigen is not known. This sample stems from a study of T cells in Graves' hyperthyroidism and ophthalmopathy. Overall study results and limits: Using 13 V-J features, a model discriminated ophthalmopathy from stable hyperthyroidism.

Over 18 months, lack of ophthalmopathy progression marked Graves' hyperthyroidism as stable. Patients showing uncontrolled infection, other autoimmune disease, pregnancy or lactation were ineligible. Germline lookup yields CDR1 SEHNR and CDR2 FQNEAQ (reference sequence). The CDR3 has 13 residues. The junction had 4 bases not matched to a gene; V was cut back by 5 bases and J by 4 bases. It was RNA transcripts that yielded the amplified TCR beta CDR3 regions. The HTBI set primed first-round TCR CDR3 RT-PCR. TCRdb re-called the multiplex PCR reads through MiXCR, storing one row per CDR3 protein. The profile shows roughly 580,000 distinct CDR3 sequences, under 60% of them singletons.

The sequenced sample consisted of peripheral blood or thyroid tissue (not recorded which). The sequence was obtained from a woman younger than 35 with Graves' hyperthyroidism. The rearrangement links TRBV7-9 to TRBJ1-2; 7 nucleotides align to TRBD1. The CDR3 bases are TGTGCCAGCAGCCAAAGGGACAGCTATGGCTACACCTTC. This codes for CASSQRDSYGYTF.